This is a list of T cell receptor beta chains from one sample in a study of post-analysis software for immune sequencing data. In TCRdb, the PCR reads were re-called with MiXCR into one record per CDR3 protein. This sample yields about 820,000 distinct CDR3 sequences, of which approximately 50% are seen a single time; about 4.8% belongs to the top ten. The sample consisted of blood. The receptors come from a girl aged 5-17 years with multiple sclerosis. Each CDR3 is given with its conserved first and last residue. A D gene is named only where the DNA matches it firmly. The size entry is marked missing in some rows and otherwise reads once, few, many or a size class.

D,J,V,size,CDR3,DNA
TRBD1,TRBJ1-2,TRBV12-3/TRBV12-4,many,CASSLGQAANYGYTF,TGTGCCAGCAGTCTCGGACAGGCCGCTAACTATGGCTACACCTTC
TRBD1,TRBJ2-7,TRBV7-6,-,CASSPDRHREQYF,TGTGCCAGCAGCCCGGACAGGCACCGCGAGCAGTACTTC
-,TRBJ2-1,TRBV7-3,few,CASSTGPAGNEQFF,TGTGCCAGCAGCACTGGTCCAGCAGGTAATGAGCAGTTCTTC
-,TRBJ2-2,TRBV2,-,CASTLPEAGTGELFF,TGTGCCAGCACCTTGCCCGAGGCGGGCACCGGGGAGCTGTTTTTT
TRBD1,TRBJ2-7,TRBV29-1,many,CSVPGQGLFEQYF,TGCAGCGTACCGGGACAGGGCCTTTTTGAGCAGTACTTC
-,TRBJ1-5,TRBV10-3,few,CAISRDIKTGQPQHF,TGTGCCATCAGCCGGGACATCAAAACAGGGCAGCCCCAGCATTTT
TRBD2,TRBJ2-1,TRBV29-1,few,CSGGLAGGTSDNEQFF,TGCAGCGGAGGACTAGCGGGAGGGACCTCGGACAATGAGCAGTTCTTC
TRBD1,TRBJ2-7,TRBV11-2,-,CASSRGQGAPYEQYF,TGTGCCAGCAGCCGGGGGCAGGGGGCTCCCTACGAGCAGTACTTC
TRBD1,TRBJ2-7,TRBV5-1,few,CASSSRGTGDPGEQYF,TGCGCCAGCAGCTCCCGTGGGACAGGGGACCCCGGCGAGCAGTACTTC
-,TRBJ1-2,TRBV5-6,-,CASSLRGEWYGYTF,TGTGCCAGCAGCTTGCGAGGGGAATGGTATGGCTACACCTTC
-,TRBJ2-3,TRBV20-1,-,CSAVDLLTQYF,TGCAGTGCTGTCGACTTACTTACGCAGTATTTT
-,TRBJ2-7,TRBV3-1,-,CASGGLDEQYF,TGTGCCAGCGGGGGTCTCGACGAGCAGTACTTC
-,TRBJ1-1,TRBV12-3/TRBV12-4,few,CASSGGIGGLNTEAFF,TGTGCCAGCAGCGGGGGTATAGGGGGGCTGAACACTGAAGCTTTCTTT
TRBD1,TRBJ1-6,TRBV20-1,-,CCALTGLSSYNSPLHF,TGCTGCGCCTTGACAGGGCTTAGCTCCTATAATTCACCCCTCCACTTT
-,TRBJ2-3,TRBV20-1,-,CSGWAPRAPDTQYF,TGCAGCGGTTGGGCCCCAAGGGCCCCAGATACGCAGTATTTT
-,TRBJ2-1,TRBV15,-,CATSRDRGGNEQFF,TGTGCCACCAGCAGAGATCGTGGGGGCAATGAGCAGTTCTTC
-,TRBJ2-7,TRBV3-1,-,CASSQGRLVGEQYF,TGTGCCAGCAGCCAAGGGAGACTAGTCGGCGAGCAGTACTTC
-,TRBJ1-6,TRBV7-6,once,CASSLAPGGVDSPLHF,TGTGCCAGCAGCTTAGCCCCGGGGGGGGTAGATTCACCCCTCCACTTT
-,TRBJ1-1,TRBV7-9,-,CASSQTHNTEAFF,TGTGCCAGCAGCCAGACACATAACACTGAAGCTTTCTTT
TRBD2,TRBJ2-1,TRBV7-3,once,CASSFGRTSGRNEQFF,TGTGCCAGCAGCTTCGGTCGGACTAGCGGGCGAAATGAGCAGTTCTTC
TRBD1,TRBJ2-7,TRBV20-1,few,CSAVRDRPYEQYF,TGCAGTGCTGTCCGGGACAGACCCTACGAGCAGTACTTC
TRBD1,TRBJ1-5,TRBV7-8,-,CASTLGQVLHSNQPQHF,TGTGCCAGCACCCTGGGACAGGTGCTGCATAGCAATCAGCCCCAGCATTTT
-,TRBJ2-7,TRBV5-1,once,CASSHPGAHYEQYF,TGCGCCAGCAGCCATCCGGGAGCCCACTACGAGCAGTACTTC
-,TRBJ1-5,TRBV6-1,-,CASSESFNQPQHF,TGTGCCAGCAGTGAATCGTTCAATCAGCCCCAGCATTTT
TRBD1,TRBJ2-7,TRBV29-1,few,CSVVQGSREQYF,TGCAGCGTGGTACAGGGGTCCCGCGAGCAGTACTTC
TRBD1,TRBJ2-1,TRBV29-1,many,CSVSPTRDRGYNEQFF,TGCAGCGTCTCGCCAACCCGGGACAGGGGGTACAATGAGCAGTTCTTC
TRBD2,TRBJ2-1,TRBV7-2,-,CASSSSGLAAYMGYEQFF,TGTGCCAGCAGCTCCTCGGGGCTAGCGGCCTACATGGGGTATGAGCAGTTCTTC
TRBD2,TRBJ2-7,TRBV10-3,-,CAISRLAGSNEQYF,TGTGCCATCAGTAGACTAGCGGGATCCAACGAGCAGTACTTC
TRBD2,TRBJ2-1,TRBV4-1,-,CASSSSGRAGEGQFF,TGCGCCAGCAGCTCTAGCGGGAGGGCCGGGGAAGGGCAGTTCTTC
TRBD1,TRBJ1-1,TRBV6-5,-,CASTRQGLNTEAFF,TGTGCCAGCACCAGACAGGGTCTGAACACTGAAGCTTTCTTT
TRBD2,TRBJ2-1,TRBV11-2,-,CASSSLGVLAGSSYNEQFF,TGTGCCAGCAGCTCGTTGGGTGTCCTAGCGGGCTCCTCCTACAATGAGCAGTTCTTC
-,TRBJ1-6,TRBV27,-,CASSLTNRDGLNSPLHF,TGTGCCAGCAGTTTGACGAACCGGGACGGGTTGAATTCACCCCTCCACTTT
-,TRBJ1-1,TRBV20-1,-,CSALQIRSWNTEAFF,TGCAGTGCTCTTCAAATCCGGTCCTGGAACACTGAAGCTTTCTTT
TRBD2,TRBJ2-1,TRBV7-9,-,CASSLASGRFWNEQFF,TGTGCCAGCAGCTTAGCTAGCGGGAGGTTTTGGAATGAGCAGTTCTTC
-,TRBJ2-1,TRBV24-1,-,CATRGGGVREDEQFF,TGTGCCACCAGGGGGGGCGGCGTCCGGGAGGATGAGCAGTTCTTC